Shown below are 25 T cell receptor beta chains from a single sample sequenced in a study of blood T cell repertoires in COVID-19. Produced via immunoSEQ multiplex PCR; TCRdb's table is partial and in-frame only. The sample lists tens of thousands of clones, approximately 81% occurring once. The sample comprised peripheral blood. Every receptor here comes from a human donor with acute or convalescent COVID-19. The donor label of this sample is uncertain.

The CDR3 protein is CASSQDLSSYNEQFF. The CDR3 region has the DNA TGTGCCAGCAGCCAAGACCTGAGCTCCTACAATGAGCAGTTCTTC. The chain joins TRBV3-1 (or the pseudogene TRBV3-2) to TRBJ2-1; D remains ambiguous. Trimming pared 0 bases from V and 0 bases from J, leaving 6 bases between. The CDR3 has 15 residues. Germline loops: CDR1 LGHDT, CDR2 YNNKEL (reference sequence).

This chain uses TRBV27 with TRBJ1-1; 9 bases line up with TRBD1. Germline V gene data show CDR1 as MNHEY and CDR2 as SMNVEV (reference sequence). V was pared by 5 bases and J by 6 bases, with 10 bases of the junction left unmatched. The CDR3 consists of 15 residues. The CDR3 nucleotides read TGTGCCAGCAGTCTTCGGACAGGGGTTATGGCTGAAGCTTTCTTT. Protein product: CASSLRTGVMAEAFF.

V and J are TRBV28 and TRBJ2-7; D is unclear. V lost 4 bases, J lost 0 bases, and 7 bases lay in between. Germline V gives CDR1 MDHEN, CDR2 SYDVKM. The CDR3 runs 13 residues. CDR3 bases: TGTGCCAGCAGTTCCGGGTCCTCCTACGAGCAGTACTTC. Residues: CASSSGSSYEQYF.

The V and J genes are TRBV5-1 and TRBJ1-2; perhaps TRBD1 as D (6 bases). Between the trimmed V and J ends, which lost 4 bases and 8 bases, there was a span of 18 bases. CDR3 size: 14 residues. Germline CDR1 is SGHRS and CDR2 is YFSETQ. CDR3 amino acids: CASSTDSRVGGYTF. In DNA form, the CDR3 reads TGCGCCAGCAGCACGGACAGCCGTGTTGGGGGCTACACCTTC.

The CDR3 region is CASKNPTIIEQFF. CDR3 coding DNA: TGCGCCAGCAAAAACCCTACTATAATTGAGCAGTTCTTC. The chain links TRBV5-1 to TRBJ2-1; D remains ambiguous. With 6 bases removed from V and 9 bases from J, the gap between germline ends came to 16 bases. Germline V gene sequence: CDR1 SGHRS, CDR2 YFSETQ. The CDR3 has 13 residues. The entire variable domain, with the rest obtained from reference TRBV5-1 and TRBJ2-1, is as follows: KAGVTQTPRYLIKTRGQQVTLSCSPISGHRSVSWYQQTPGQGLQFLFEYFSETQRNKGNFPGRFSGRQFSNSRSEMNVSTLELGDSALYLCASKNPTIIEQFFGPGTRLTVL.

The genes are TRBV7-8 and TRBJ2-3; D is perhaps TRBD1 (5 bases). The germline CDR1 and CDR2 sequences are SGHVS and FQNEAQ. CDR3 length: 13 residues. Between the trimmed V and J ends, which lost 4 bases and 13 bases, there was a span of 18 bases. The CDR3 is CASSSKLQVIEYF. Written as DNA, the CDR3 is TGTGCCAGCAGCTCGAAACTACAGGTTATCGAGTATTTT.

This CDR3 is CAWSRRLGYTF. CDR3 coding DNA: TGTGCCTGGAGTCGGAGGCTTGGCTACACCTTC. The J gene is TRBJ1-2, the V gene TRBV30; D remains unclear. The CDR3 is 11 residues long. V lost 2 bases and J 7 bases, leaving 8 bases between the germline ends. Germline V gene lookup returns CDR1 GTSNPN and CDR2 SVGIG (reference sequence).

The genes are TRBV4-2 and TRBJ2-7; unclear D gene. The CDR3 is 15 residues long. V lost 0 bases, J lost 10 bases, and 19 bases lay in between. The germline gives CDR1 LGHNA, CDR2 YNFKEQ. CDR3 loop: CASSQDFTGPVPQYF. In DNA, the CDR3 is TGTGCCAGCAGCCAAGATTTCACGGGTCCGGTCCCACAGTACTTC.

V gene TRBV9 combines with J gene TRBJ2-5, with 7 bases that match TRBD1. V lost 2 bases and J lost 2; bases outside the gene matches: 6. CDR3 length: 15 amino acids. Germline lookup yields CDR1 SGDLS and CDR2 YYNGEE. CDR3 residues: CASSVGIQGQETQYF. The DNA of the CDR3 is TGTGCCAGCAGCGTCGGAATACAGGGGCAAGAGACCCAGTACTTC.

The chain employs TRBV5-1 and TRBJ2-3, with 7 bases aligning to TRBD1. The germline V gene has CDR1 SGHRS and CDR2 YFSETQ. This CDR3 spans 17 amino acids. V shed 0 bases and J 0 bases; nucleotides not matched to a gene: 7. The CDR3 here is CASSLGLGGASTDTQYF. The CDR3 region has the DNA TGCGCCAGCAGCTTGGGCCTAGGGGGCGCTAGCACAGATACGCAGTATTTT.

The chain employs TRBV2 and TRBJ1-2; 7 positions agree with TRBD1. J gave up 8 bases and V 8 bases, and 14 bases lay outside the gene matches. The CDR3 is made up of 14 amino acids. Germline lookup yields CDR1 SNHLY and CDR2 FYNNEI. The CDR3 here is CASSKGAGYEGYTF. The CDR3 DNA sequence: TGTGCCAGCTCGAAGGGGGCGGGGTACGAAGGCTACACCTTC.

The chain combines TRBV3-1 (or the pseudogene TRBV3-2) with TRBJ1-2; TRBD1 is a possible D gene (6 bases). Per the germline V gene, CDR1 is LGHDT and CDR2 is YNNKEL (reference sequence). Trimming cost V 4 bases and J 4 bases, with 16 bases left between them. The CDR3 length is 15 residues. The DNA of the CDR3 is TGTGCCAGCAGCCCGTACAGGGAGGGGATCTATGGCTACACCTTC. Translation gives CASSPYREGIYGYTF.

This sequence joins TRBV19 and TRBJ2-1; 7 nucleotides agree with TRBD2. Germline lookup yields CDR1 LNHDA and CDR2 SQIVND (reference sequence). The CDR3 sequence is 12 residues long. V gave up 7 bases and J gave up 8 bases; unmatched junction bases: 5. The CDR3 protein is CASTLAGDEQFF. CDR3 in DNA: TGTGCCAGTACCCTGGCGGGGGATGAGCAGTTCTTC.

The gene calls are TRBV27 and TRBJ1-2, with 7 positions matching TRBD1. This CDR3 spans 16 amino acids. V lost 4 bases, J lost 4 bases, and 12 bases stayed unmatched. Germline CDR1 MNHEY, CDR2 SMNVEV (reference sequence). The CDR3 region is CASSSHGQVDSYGYTF. The CDR3 coding sequence is TGTGCCAGCAGTTCCCACGGACAGGTCGACTCCTATGGCTACACCTTC.

The rearrangement joins TRBV5-8 to TRBJ2-3, with D maybe TRBD2 (6 bases). This CDR3 region has 16 residues. Germline V lookup: CDR1 SGHTS, CDR2 YDEGEE. Deletions cut 3 bases from V and 3 bases from J, with 17 bases between. This CDR3 reads CASSSSPGGETDTQYF. The CDR3 DNA reads TGTGCCAGCAGCTCGTCCCCCGGAGGGGAGACAGATACGCAGTATTTT. Full variable domain (remainder filled in from reference TRBV5-8 and TRBJ2-3): EAGVTQSPTHLIKTRGQQATLRCSPISGHTSVYWYQQALGLGLQFLLWYDEGEERNRGNFPPRFSGRQFPNYSSELNVNALELEDSALYLCASSSSPGGETDTQYFGPGTRLTVL.

This chain joins TRBV28 and TRBJ2-7; 11 bases are a match to TRBD1. Germline CDR1 is MDHEN and CDR2 is SYDVKM. The CDR3 runs to 16 residues. Losses at the gene ends were 5 bases for V and 4 bases for J; bases not matched to a gene: 10. CDR3 DNA: TGTGCCAGCAGTACCCCTGGACAGGGGGCAGGGTACGAGCAGTACTTC. Protein: CASSTPGQGAGYEQYF.

This clone was seen only a few times. The chain recombines TRBV7-2 with TRBJ1-2; possible D gene TRBD1, 5 bases. V lost 1 base to trimming and J lost 7 bases, with 13 bases between them. The CDR3 contains 14 residues. From germline, CDR1 is SGHTA and CDR2 FQGNSA. The CDR3 loop is CASSLGQTPGGYTF. Here the CDR3 DNA reads TGTGCCAGCAGCTTAGGACAGACCCCGGGTGGCTACACCTTC.

The chain couples TRBV5-6 to TRBJ1-1, with unresolved D. There are 12 residues in the CDR3. The ends were cut back, 0 bases at V and 7 bases at J, with 7 bases in the middle. Germline CDR1 reads SGHDT; CDR2 reads YYEEEE. The CDR3 bases are TGTGCCAGCAGCTTGGCAGGTGGTGAAGCTTTCTTT. This gives the protein CASSLAGGEAFF.

This chain uses TRBV30 with TRBJ1-4, with D possibly being TRBD1 (5 bases). The CDR3 sequence is 14 residues long. CDR1 GTSNPN and CDR2 SVGIG come from the germline V gene (reference sequence). V was trimmed by 0 bases and J by 6 bases, leaving 11 bases between them. CDR3 in DNA: TGTGCCTGGAGTGTAGGAGGGGTCGATGAAAAACTGTTTTTT. Its translation: CAWSVGGVDEKLFF.

The chain couples TRBV3-1 (or the pseudogene TRBV3-2) to TRBJ2-7; a weak D match, TRBD2 (7 bases). The germline CDR1 and CDR2 sequences are LGHDT and YNNKEL (reference sequence). CDR3 length: 16 amino acids. Trimming shortened V by 1 base and J by 7 bases, and 20 bases separated the two germline ends. DNA of the CDR3: TGTGCCAGCAGCCAAGGATTTTGGCAGGGAGGGGGGGAGCAGTACTTC. Its protein is CASSQGFWQGGGEQYF.

J is TRBJ1-5 and V is TRBV19, with D possibly being TRBD1 (6 bases). Germline V gene lookup returns CDR1 LNHDA and CDR2 SQIVND (reference sequence). This CDR3 has 16 amino acids. V lost 1 base and J 0 bases, leaving 10 bases between the germline ends. CDR3 region: CASSIGGGISNQPQHF. CDR3 sequence (DNA): TGTGCCAGTAGTATAGGGGGGGGCATTAGCAATCAGCCCCAGCATTTT.

J is TRBJ2-1 and V is TRBV14; 7 positions match TRBD2. The CDR3 runs to 16 residues. CDR1 is SGHDN and CDR2 is FVKESK in the germline V gene. Trimming took 0 bases from V and 10 from J; bases not matched to a gene: 12. CDR3 bases: TGTGCCAGCAGCCAAGAAGCGGCGGGAGTAAGCGACGAGCAGTTCTTC. This sequence encodes CASSQEAAGVSDEQFF.

V and J are TRBV9 and TRBJ2-5; possibly TRBD2 for D (5 bases). The germline gives CDR1 SGDLS, CDR2 YYNGEE. The V and J ends lost 4 bases and 2 bases respectively, with 12 bases between them. This CDR3 spans 14 amino acids. DNA of the CDR3: TGTGCCAGCAGCCCTCGGACTCAGCAAGAGACCCAGTACTTC. It yields the protein CASSPRTQQETQYF. The whole variable domain, filled in from reference TRBV9 and TRBJ2-5, reads DSGVTQTPKHLITATGQRVTLRCSPRSGDLSVYWYQQSLDQGLQFLIQYYNGEERAKGNILERFSAQQFPDLHSELNLSSLELGDSALYFCASSPRTQQETQYFGPGTRLLVL.

This clone was recorded only once. The rearrangement uses TRBV18 and TRBJ1-1; the D gene is possibly TRBD1 (6 bases). V was trimmed by 2 bases and J by 9 bases, leaving 22 bases between them. The CDR3 has 16 residues. Looked up from germline, CDR1 is KGHSH and CDR2 is LQKENI. CDR3: CASSPGRAGQTVKAFF. The CDR3 DNA sequence: TGTGCCAGCTCACCAGGTAGAGCCGGACAGACCGTTAAAGCTTTCTTT.

V is TRBV5-1 and J is TRBJ2-7, with 13 bases aligning to TRBD2. Unmatched junction bases numbered 3, after V lost 2 bases and J lost 4 bases. The germline V gene has CDR1 SGHRS and CDR2 YFSETQ. This CDR3 has 15 amino acids. CDR3 coding DNA: TGCGCCAGCAGCTTCACTAGCGGGGGGGAATACGAGCAGTACTTC. This translates into CASSFTSGGEYEQYF. Supplemented by reference TRBV5-1 and TRBJ2-7, the full variable domain reads KAGVTQTPRYLIKTRGQQVTLSCSPISGHRSVSWYQQTPGQGLQFLFEYFSETQRNKGNFPGRFSGRQFSNSRSEMNVSTLELGDSALYLCASSFTSGGEYEQYFGPGTRLTVT.